This record looks at one TCR beta chain sequence and its context. Its target antigen remains unknown. Per-nucleotide qualities are absent, and no much larger clonotype sits a single base away. Participants in the prospective study were aged roughly 18 to 89 years, lived in about two dozen United States geographic areas, and enrolled through a virtual design. Cohort assignment in the prospective study relied on participant-reported clinical history from a screening survey and a study questionnaire. ImmuneRACE Cohort 3 recovered participants were defined by two consecutive negative NP/OP PCR tests, healthcare professional clearance, or symptom resolution. Mobile phlebotomists in the prospective study collected whole blood, serum and a nasopharyngeal or oropharyngeal swab from every participant. Prospective study participants could optionally give additional blood draws and questionnaires over an approximately 2-month period. Blood samples from the prospective study were shipped frozen or at room temperature prior to DNA extraction.

The data belong to a study of blood T cell repertoires in COVID-19 (dated by TCRdb to 2020 to 2022). At the level of the whole study: Samples from collaborators originated in the United States, Italy and Spain and spanned both the acute and convalescent phases of COVID-19. The material from the prospective study consisted of cDNA or gDNA derived from T cells, B-cell-depleted T cells, or PBMCs. Deeply sampled blood TCRbeta repertoires from subjects exposed to, actively infected with, or recovered from COVID-19 were included in the dataset. The repertoires were made available in a free public database intended to serve as a resource for research on the immune response to SARS-CoV-2. Samples came from the ongoing ImmuneRACE study (first 160 participants) plus 1,254 subjects from 6 global collaborators. A de-identified subject ID, COVID-19 status, age in years and sex were almost always included in the sample metadata. HLA class I and class II types, where available, came from metadata supplied by the sample provider rather than from assay-based typing. The research as a whole found: How much clinical and demographic metadata was included differed by source and by participant, and the metadata was provided uncurated.

According to the germline V gene, CDR1 reads MNHEY and CDR2 reads SVGAGI. The V and J ends are trimmed by 10 bases and 7 bases, leaving 16 bases between them. From the cysteine up to the phenylalanine, the CDR3 has a length of 12 residues. Just the 36-base CDR3 DNA is kept, in frame starting at base 1. TCRbeta CDR3 regions were amplified from genomic DNA by means of the immunoSEQ Assay, a bias-controlled multiplex PCR. The authors' pipeline ran thus. Within the assay, amplification of reference gene primers was used to estimate how many nucleated cells each sample contained. Sequence reads were collapsed and filtered to measure the absolute abundance of every unique TCRbeta CDR3 rearrangement. For each sample, productive Simpson clonality was calculated by taking the square root of Simpson's diversity index across productive rearrangements. In its TCRdb copy, this immuneACCESS table keeps in-frame sequences only and misses some clones. Where compared with another copy, unresolved V genes explain less than half of these, and the others have no known cause. D and trimming were read from the DNA, whereas the V and J calls and clone size are those reported in that table. Counted in this sample were about 410,000 clones; about 92% of them appeared once. Of the sample, 0.55% to 0.75% falls within the top ten clones.

In this chain, TRBV6-5 is recombined with TRBJ1-2; no D gene call is confident. This sequence was found in a man aged 18-30 years who had recovered from COVID-19. Sequenced material: PBMCs or T cells enriched from blood (not recorded which). CDR3 reads: CATGSTVGGYTF. The DNA reads TGTGCCACAGGCTCCACCGTGGGTGGCTACACCTTC.